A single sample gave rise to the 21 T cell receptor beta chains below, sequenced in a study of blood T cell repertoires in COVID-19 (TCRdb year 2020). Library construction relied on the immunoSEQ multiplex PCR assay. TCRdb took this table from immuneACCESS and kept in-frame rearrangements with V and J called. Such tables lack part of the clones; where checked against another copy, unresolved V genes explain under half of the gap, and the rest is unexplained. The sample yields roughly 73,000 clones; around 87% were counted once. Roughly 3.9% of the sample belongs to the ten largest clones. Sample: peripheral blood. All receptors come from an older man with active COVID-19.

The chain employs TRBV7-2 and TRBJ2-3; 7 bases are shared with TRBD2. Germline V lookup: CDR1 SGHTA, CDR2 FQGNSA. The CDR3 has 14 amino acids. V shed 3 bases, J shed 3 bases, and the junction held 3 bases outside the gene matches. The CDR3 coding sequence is TGTGCCAGCAGCTTGGGGCGGGGGACAGATACGCAGTATTTT. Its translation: CASSLGRGTDTQYF. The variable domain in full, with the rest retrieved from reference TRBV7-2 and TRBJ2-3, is GAGVSQSPSNKVTEKGKDVELRCDPISGHTALYWYRQSLGQGLEFLIYFQGNSAPDKSGLPSDRFSAERTGGSVSTLTIQRTQQEDSAVYLCASSLGRGTDTQYFGPGTRLTVL.

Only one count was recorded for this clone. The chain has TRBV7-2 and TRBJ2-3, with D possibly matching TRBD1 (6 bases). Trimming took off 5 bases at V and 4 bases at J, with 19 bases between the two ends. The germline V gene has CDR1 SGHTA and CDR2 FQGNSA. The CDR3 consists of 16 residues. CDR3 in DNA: TGTGCCAGCAGCCCACAGACAGGCGCCAGCCCAGATACGCAGTATTTT. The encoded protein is CASSPQTGASPDTQYF.

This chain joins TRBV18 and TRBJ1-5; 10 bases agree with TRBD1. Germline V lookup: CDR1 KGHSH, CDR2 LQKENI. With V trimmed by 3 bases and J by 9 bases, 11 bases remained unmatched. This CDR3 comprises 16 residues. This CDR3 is CASSPGDRGPRGPQHF. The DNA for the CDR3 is TGTGCCAGCTCACCGGGGGACAGGGGCCCCAGAGGGCCCCAGCATTTT.

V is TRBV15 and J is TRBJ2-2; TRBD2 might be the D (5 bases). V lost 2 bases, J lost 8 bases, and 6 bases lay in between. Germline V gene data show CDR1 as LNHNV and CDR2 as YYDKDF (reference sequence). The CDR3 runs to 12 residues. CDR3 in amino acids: CATSRPGGELFF. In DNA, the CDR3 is TGTGCCACCAGCAGACCGGGAGGGGAGCTGTTTTTT.

This CDR3 is CAARTGRGNEQFF. CDR3 sequence (DNA): TGTGCCGCCCGGACAGGGCGGGGCAATGAGCAGTTCTTC. The rearrangement joins TRBV12-3 or TRBV12-4 to TRBJ2-1, with 8 positions matching TRBD1. This CDR3 has 13 residues. Unmatched junction bases numbered 9, after V lost 11 bases and J lost 6 bases.

CDR3 residues: CASRTAGGHNSPLHF. The CDR3 bases are TGTGCCAGCAGGACTGCGGGAGGGCATAATTCACCCCTCCACTTT. The chain carries TRBV6-5 and TRBJ1-6; D is unclear. The CDR3 is made up of 15 amino acids. The V and J ends lost 6 bases and 5 bases respectively, with 14 bases between them. Germline assignment: CDR1 MNHEY and CDR2 SVGAGI.

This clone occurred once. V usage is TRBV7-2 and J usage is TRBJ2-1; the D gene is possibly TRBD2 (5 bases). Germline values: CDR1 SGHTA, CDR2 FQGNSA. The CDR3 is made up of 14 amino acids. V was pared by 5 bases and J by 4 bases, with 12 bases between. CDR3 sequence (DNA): TGTGCCAGCAGCCGTCGAGCGGATTACAATGAGCAGTTCTTC. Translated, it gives CASSRRADYNEQFF.

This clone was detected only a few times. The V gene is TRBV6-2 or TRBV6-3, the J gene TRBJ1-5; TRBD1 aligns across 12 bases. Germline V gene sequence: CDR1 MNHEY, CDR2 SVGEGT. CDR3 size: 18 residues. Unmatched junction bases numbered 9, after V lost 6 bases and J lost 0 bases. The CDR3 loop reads CASSPGTGGRGSNQPQHF. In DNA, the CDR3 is TGTGCCAGCAGCCCGGGGACAGGGGGCCGGGGTAGCAATCAGCCCCAGCATTTT.

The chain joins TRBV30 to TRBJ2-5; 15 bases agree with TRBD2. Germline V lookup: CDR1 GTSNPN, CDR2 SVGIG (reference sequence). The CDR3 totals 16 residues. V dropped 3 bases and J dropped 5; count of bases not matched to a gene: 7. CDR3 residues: CAWSPGLAGGWETQYF. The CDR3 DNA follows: TGTGCCTGGAGCCCGGGACTAGCGGGAGGATGGGAGACCCAGTACTTC.

The CDR3 is CASSQGGPGLAAWETQYF. In DNA form, the CDR3 reads TGTGCCAGCAGCCAAGGTGGACCGGGACTAGCGGCCTGGGAGACCCAGTACTTC. This rearrangement joins TRBV14 to TRBJ2-5; TRBD2 matches at 11 bases. This CDR3 spans 18 amino acids. Trimming removed 1 base from V and 5 bases from J; junction bases left unmatched: 12. From germline, CDR1 is SGHDN and CDR2 FVKESK.

The CDR3 nucleotides read TGTGCCACCAGTGATTGGCGACGGAGCTATGGCTACACCTTC. It codes for CATSDWRRSYGYTF. The J gene is TRBJ1-2, the V gene TRBV24-1, with unresolved D. The CDR3 extends over 14 amino acids. The ends were cut back, 2 bases at V and 4 bases at J, with 10 bases in the middle. CDR1 and CDR2 (germline): KGHDR, SFDVKD.

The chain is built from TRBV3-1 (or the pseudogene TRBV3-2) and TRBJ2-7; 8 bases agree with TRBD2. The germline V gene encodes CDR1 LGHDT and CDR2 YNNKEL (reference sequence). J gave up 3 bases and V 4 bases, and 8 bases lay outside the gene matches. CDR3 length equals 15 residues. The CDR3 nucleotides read TGTGCCAGCAGCCCGGGACTACGGGAGGGCTACGAGCAGTACTTC. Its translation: CASSPGLREGYEQYF.

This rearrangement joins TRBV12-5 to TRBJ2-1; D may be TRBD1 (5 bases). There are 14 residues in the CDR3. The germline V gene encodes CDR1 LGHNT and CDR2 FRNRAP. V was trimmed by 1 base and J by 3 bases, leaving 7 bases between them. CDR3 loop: CASGLGDSYNEQFF. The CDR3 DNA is TGTGCTAGTGGTTTGGGAGACAGCTACAATGAGCAGTTCTTC.

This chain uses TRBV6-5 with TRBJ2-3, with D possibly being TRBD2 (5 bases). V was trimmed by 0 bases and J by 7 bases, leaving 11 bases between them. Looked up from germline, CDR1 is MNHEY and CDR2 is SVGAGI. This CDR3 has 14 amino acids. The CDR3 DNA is TGTGCCAGCAGTTACTCGAGGGCCCCTTATACGCAGTATTTT. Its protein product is CASSYSRAPYTQYF.

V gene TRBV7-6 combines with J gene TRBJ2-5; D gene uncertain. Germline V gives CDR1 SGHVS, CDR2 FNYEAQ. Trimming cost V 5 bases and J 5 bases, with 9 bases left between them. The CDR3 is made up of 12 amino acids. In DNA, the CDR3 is TGTGCCAGCAGCCGCGTGGGCGAGACCCAGTACTTC. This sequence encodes CASSRVGETQYF. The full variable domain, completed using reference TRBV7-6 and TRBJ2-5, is GAGVSQSPRYKVTKRGQDVALRCDPISGHVSLYWYRQALGQGPEFLTYFNYEAQQDKSGLPNDRFSAERPEGSISTLTIQRTEQRDSAMYRCASSRVGETQYFGPGTRLLVL.

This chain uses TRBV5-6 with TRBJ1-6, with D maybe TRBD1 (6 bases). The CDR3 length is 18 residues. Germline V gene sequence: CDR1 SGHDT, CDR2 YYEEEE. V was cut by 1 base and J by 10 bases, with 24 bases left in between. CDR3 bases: TGTGCCAGCAGCTTGCTTCCCCTGACAGGAAGGGGGGGATCACCCCTCCACTTT. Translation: CASSLLPLTGRGGSPLHF.

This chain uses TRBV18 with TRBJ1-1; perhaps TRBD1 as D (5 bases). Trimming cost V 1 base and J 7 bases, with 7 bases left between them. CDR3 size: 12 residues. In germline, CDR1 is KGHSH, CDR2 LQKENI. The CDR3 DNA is TGTGCCAGCTCACCACTCGGGGGTGAAGCTTTCTTT. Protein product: CASSPLGGEAFF.

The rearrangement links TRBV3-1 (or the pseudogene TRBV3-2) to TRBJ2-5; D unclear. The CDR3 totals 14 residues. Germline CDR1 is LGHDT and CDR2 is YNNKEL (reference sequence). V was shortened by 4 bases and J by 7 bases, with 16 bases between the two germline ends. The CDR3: CASSPQLRRRTQYF. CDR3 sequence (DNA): TGTGCCAGCAGCCCTCAATTACGCAGGCGGACCCAGTACTTC.

CDR3 region: CASSPRATSGRLSGEQYF. In nucleotides, the CDR3 is TGTGCCAGCAGCCCCCGGGCCACTAGCGGGAGGTTATCTGGGGAGCAGTACTTC. The chain recombines TRBV7-6 with TRBJ2-7, with TRBD2 matching over 12 bases. V lost 5 bases and J lost 7; bases outside the gene matches: 18. This CDR3 is built from 18 residues. Germline assignment: CDR1 SGHVS and CDR2 FNYEAQ.

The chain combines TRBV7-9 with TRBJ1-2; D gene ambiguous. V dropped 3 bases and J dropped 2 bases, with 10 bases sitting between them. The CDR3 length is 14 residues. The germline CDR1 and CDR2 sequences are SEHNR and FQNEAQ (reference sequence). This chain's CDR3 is CASSFLAGNYGYTF. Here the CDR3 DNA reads TGTGCCAGCAGCTTCCTTGCGGGAAACTATGGCTACACCTTC.

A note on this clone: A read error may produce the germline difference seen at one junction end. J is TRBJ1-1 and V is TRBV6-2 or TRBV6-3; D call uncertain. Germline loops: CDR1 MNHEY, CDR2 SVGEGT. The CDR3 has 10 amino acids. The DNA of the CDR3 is TGTGCCAGCAGTTACCCTGCTCGGGTCTTT. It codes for CASSYPARVF.